One sample yielded the 31 T cell receptor beta chains listed below, sequenced in a study of cytomegalovirus exposure and HLA in healthy donors. The study ran its PCR with 60 Vbeta and 13 Jbeta primers. Clones were sequenced by immunoSEQ multiplex PCR, and TCRdb holds only the in-frame ones, with some missing. The specimen's table records tens of thousands of clones. The sample comprised PBMCs. These receptors were taken from a man aged 40-55 years in good health and CMV-seropositive.

The rearrangement links TRBV6-5 to TRBJ2-7; weak D call: TRBD2 (6 bases). V dropped 0 bases and J dropped 1 base, with 10 bases sitting between them. The germline V gene encodes CDR1 MNHEY and CDR2 SVGAGI. CDR3 size: 15 residues. CDR3 sequence (DNA): TGTGCCAGCAGTTACTCCGGGCGGGGTTCCTACGAGCAGTACTTC. Residues: CASSYSGRGSYEQYF.

The rearrangement links TRBV7-2 to TRBJ2-1; 8 nucleotides match TRBD2. The CDR3 covers 16 residues. The germline V gene has CDR1 SGHTA and CDR2 FQGNSA. V shed 6 bases and J 2 bases; nucleotides not matched to a gene: 9. The CDR3 nucleotides read TGTGCCAGCAGTCCATCCGGGACTAGTCCCTACAATGAGCAGTTCTTC. It specifies CASSPSGTSPYNEQFF. Looking up the rest from reference TRBV7-2 and TRBJ2-1 gives the full variable domain: GAGVSQSPSNKVTEKGKDVELRCDPISGHTALYWYRQSLGQGLEFLIYFQGNSAPDKSGLPSDRFSAERTGGSVSTLTIQRTQQEDSAVYLCASSPSGTSPYNEQFFGPGTRLTVL.

The chain links TRBV5-1 to TRBJ1-1; D is perhaps TRBD1 (6 bases). Germline CDR1 is SGHRS and CDR2 is YFSETQ. CDR3 length: 13 residues. Trimming pared 4 bases from V and 3 bases from J, leaving 10 bases between. This chain's CDR3 is CASSPQGYTEAFF. The CDR3 DNA sequence: TGCGCCAGCAGCCCACAGGGATACACTGAAGCTTTCTTT.

The J gene is TRBJ1-3, the V gene TRBV28; the D is unclear. V was clipped by 6 bases and J by 1 base, with 7 bases between them. CDR1 MDHEN and CDR2 SYDVKM come from the germline V gene. The CDR3 is made up of 13 amino acids. CDR3 in DNA: TGTGCCAGCAGCCCGGGGTCTGGAAACACCATATATTTT. It encodes CASSPGSGNTIYF.

The genes are TRBV6-5 and TRBJ1-2, with 11 bases identical to TRBD1. J gave up 4 bases and V 0 bases, and 4 bases lay outside the gene matches. CDR3 length: 16 residues. Germline V gene sequence: CDR1 MNHEY, CDR2 SVGAGI. The chain's CDR3 is CASSYSRTGGGYGYTF. The CDR3 DNA reads as TGTGCCAGCAGTTACTCAAGGACAGGGGGCGGCTATGGCTACACCTTC.

The chain carries TRBV5-5 and TRBJ1-3; D is uncertain. The CDR3 runs to 15 residues. V gave up 1 base and J gave up 0 bases, with 8 bases separating them. Looked up from germline, CDR1 is SGHKS and CDR2 is YYEKEE (reference sequence). Here the CDR3 reads CASSLLGSSGNTIYF. CDR3 nucleotides: TGTGCCAGCAGCTTGCTGGGGAGCTCTGGAAACACCATATATTTT.

The CDR3 nucleotides are TGTGCCAGCAGTACTCCGACTAGCGGGAGCACAGATACGCAGTATTTT. As protein: CASSTPTSGSTDTQYF. This chain joins TRBV28 and TRBJ2-3, with 10 positions matching TRBD2. V was clipped by 5 bases and J by 0 bases; unmatched bases: 5. The germline V gene has CDR1 MDHEN and CDR2 SYDVKM. The CDR3 is made up of 16 amino acids.

The rearrangement links TRBV29-1 to TRBJ2-7, with 11 positions matching TRBD1. Losses at the gene ends were 3 bases for V and 6 bases for J; bases not matched to a gene: 1. Looked up from germline, CDR1 is SQVTM and CDR2 is ANQGSEA. The CDR3 loop spans 12 amino acids. Here the CDR3 DNA reads TGCAGCGTTGAGGGACAGGGGGGCGAGCAGTACTTC. This sequence encodes CSVEGQGGEQYF.

V and J are TRBV7-2 and TRBJ1-1; 7 bases agree with TRBD1. CDR1 and CDR2 (germline): SGHTA, FQGNSA. V shed 5 bases, J shed 0 bases, and the junction held 6 bases outside the gene matches. This CDR3 comprises 15 residues. The CDR3 region has the DNA TGTGCCAGCAGCACGCGGGACAGCATGAACACTGAAGCTTTCTTT. Translated, it gives CASSTRDSMNTEAFF.

V is TRBV18 and J is TRBJ1-5, with TRBD1 matching 7 bases. Trimming at V came to 3 bases and at J to 5 bases, leaving 7 bases not matched to a gene. This CDR3 has 15 amino acids. From germline, CDR1 is KGHSH and CDR2 LQKENI. In nucleotides, the CDR3 is TGTGCCAGCTCACCCGGACAGGCCCGGGATCAGCCCCAGCATTTT. This sequence encodes CASSPGQARDQPQHF.

This chain uses TRBV9 with TRBJ2-2; 11 positions agree with TRBD2. Germline CDR1 SGDLS, CDR2 YYNGEE. J gave up 1 base and V 1 base, and 3 bases lay outside the gene matches. CDR3 length: 17 residues. The CDR3 loop reads CASSVSTSGGNTGELFF. CDR3 bases: TGTGCCAGCAGCGTATCCACTAGCGGGGGGAACACCGGGGAGCTGTTTTTT.

This chain uses TRBV10-2 with TRBJ2-7; TRBD1 matches 11 bases. V lost 5 bases to trimming and J lost 1 base; unmatched junction nucleotides: 4. Germline V lookup: CDR1 WSHSY, CDR2 SAAADI. The CDR3 extends over 15 amino acids. CDR3 residues: CASSQGQGVSYEQYF. The CDR3, as DNA: TGCGCCAGCAGTCAGGGACAGGGGGTGTCCTACGAGCAGTACTTC.

The chain recombines TRBV18 with TRBJ2-1, with TRBD2 matching over 14 bases. CDR3 length equals 16 residues. From germline, CDR1 is KGHSH and CDR2 LQKENI. J lost 7 bases, V lost 6 bases, and 8 bases had no gene match. The CDR3 protein is CASSQGTSGRENEQFF. In nucleotides, the CDR3 is TGTGCCAGCTCCCAAGGGACTAGCGGGAGAGAAAATGAGCAGTTCTTC.

The gene calls are TRBV29-1 and TRBJ2-4; D is ambiguous. Trimming stripped 4 bases from V and 0 bases from J, with 4 bases between. Germline V lookup: CDR1 SQVTM, CDR2 ANQGSEA. This CDR3 has 12 amino acids. The CDR3 DNA is TGCAGCGTTGCTTTAGCCAAAAACATTCAGTACTTC. Residues: CSVALAKNIQYF.

This chain joins TRBV6-5 and TRBJ1-1; D is uncertain. The CDR3 covers 14 residues. From germline, CDR1 is MNHEY and CDR2 SVGAGI. The ends were cut back, 1 base at V and 1 base at J, with 7 bases in the middle. This CDR3 is CASSYFGWNTEAFF. The CDR3 DNA sequence: TGTGCCAGCAGTTACTTCGGTTGGAACACTGAAGCTTTCTTT.

This rearrangement joins TRBV15 to TRBJ2-2, with D perhaps TRBD1 (6 bases). V shed 6 bases and J shed 5 bases, with 19 bases lying between them. This CDR3 spans 16 amino acids. Germline V gene data show CDR1 as LNHNV and CDR2 as YYDKDF (reference sequence). CDR3 residues: CATSARDTNPTGELFF. Written as DNA, the CDR3 is TGTGCCACCAGTGCTCGGGACACGAATCCAACCGGGGAGCTGTTTTTT.

The rearrangement links TRBV7-3 to TRBJ2-5; D not certain. CDR3 size: 14 residues. Germline V gene sequence: CDR1 SGHTA, CDR2 FQGTGA. The V and J ends lost 1 base and 2 bases respectively, with 8 bases between them. The CDR3 nucleotides are TGTGCCAGCAGCTTAAGGGCCGGACAAGAGACCCAGTACTTC. It encodes CASSLRAGQETQYF. The whole variable domain, filled in from reference TRBV7-3 and TRBJ2-5, reads GAGVSQTPSNKVTEKGKYVELRCDPISGHTALYWYRQSLGQGPEFLIYFQGTGAADDSGLPNDRFFAVRPEGSVSTLKIQRTERGDSAVYLCASSLRAGQETQYFGPGTRLLVL.

The chain is built from TRBV5-1 and TRBJ1-2; D is possibly TRBD1 (6 bases). V was trimmed by 4 bases and J by 5 bases, leaving 15 bases between them. CDR1 is SGHRS and CDR2 is YFSETQ in the germline V gene. CDR3 length equals 14 residues. The CDR3 DNA reads TGCGCCAGCAGCGGGAACACAGGGTTGTATGGCTACACCTTC. Translating gives CASSGNTGLYGYTF.

J is TRBJ2-3 and V is TRBV9; D perhaps matches TRBD1 (6 bases). V dropped 0 bases and J dropped 11 bases, with 19 bases sitting between them. The CDR3 has 15 residues. CDR1 is SGDLS and CDR2 is YYNGEE in the germline V gene. As DNA, the CDR3 is TGTGCCAGCAGCGTAGGGGTCAGGGGAACTGGAGTGCAGTATTTT. It specifies CASSVGVRGTGVQYF.

V usage is TRBV11-1 and J usage is TRBJ1-1; no clear D. V shed 5 bases and J shed 3 bases, with 4 bases lying between them. The CDR3 covers 11 residues. Germline CDR1 reads SGHAT; CDR2 reads FQDESV (reference sequence). The CDR3 spells CASSLHTEAFF. DNA for the CDR3: TGTGCCAGCAGCCTACACACTGAAGCTTTCTTT.

This chain links TRBV30 with TRBJ2-1; D might be TRBD2 (7 bases). The CDR3 has 13 residues. CDR1 is GTSNPN and CDR2 is SVGIG in the germline V gene (reference sequence). CDR3: CAMRGPRDNEQFF. CDR3 in DNA: TGTGCTATGCGGGGGCCGAGGGACAATGAGCAGTTCTTC.

CDR3: CASSHRQATDTQYF. In DNA form, the CDR3 reads TGTGCCAGCAGCCATAGACAGGCCACAGATACGCAGTATTTT. The rearrangement uses TRBV14 and TRBJ2-3, with D perhaps TRBD1 (6 bases). CDR1 SGHDN and CDR2 FVKESK come from the germline V gene. CDR3 length equals 14 residues. V lost 3 bases and J 2 bases, leaving 9 bases between the germline ends.

The chain employs TRBV4-3 and TRBJ2-1; D call uncertain. The CDR3 runs to 14 residues. The V and J ends lost 3 bases and 9 bases respectively, with 15 bases between them. Germline CDR1 LGHNA, CDR2 YSLEER. Here the CDR3 DNA reads TGCGCCAGCAGCCAGCCATCGGTGGGCACTGAGCAGTTCTTC. It yields the protein CASSQPSVGTEQFF.

CDR3 amino acids: CAAGSHEQFF. CDR3 nucleotide sequence: TGTGCCGCCGGGAGCCATGAGCAGTTCTTC. The chain employs TRBV27 and TRBJ2-1, with D maybe TRBD2 (6 bases). Germline CDR1 reads MNHEY; CDR2 reads SMNVEV (reference sequence). The germline V and J ends were trimmed by 11 bases and 8 bases, with 10 bases remaining between them. The length of the CDR3 is 10 residues.

This chain links TRBV7-2 with TRBJ1-3, with D uncertain. Germline CDR1 is SGHTA and CDR2 is FQGNSA. The CDR3 is made up of 17 amino acids. The V and J ends lost 4 bases and 2 bases respectively, with 18 bases between them. The CDR3, as DNA: TGTGCCAGCAGCTCAGCTACAGCCGCGATCGCTGGAAACACCATATATTTT. This encodes CASSSATAAIAGNTIYF.

The chain carries TRBV9 and TRBJ1-1; tentatively, D is TRBD1 (5 bases). This CDR3 spans 13 amino acids. V was cut by 3 bases and J by 0 bases, with 6 bases left in between. Germline V CDR1 and CDR2: SGDLS, YYNGEE. As DNA, the CDR3 is TGTGCCAGCAGCGGGGACTTGAACACTGAAGCTTTCTTT. Amino acids: CASSGDLNTEAFF.

The CDR3 DNA reads as TGTGCCAGCAGCTTTACAGGGTGGACCTACGAGCAGTACTTC. Its translation: CASSFTGWTYEQYF. The V gene is TRBV11-2, the J gene TRBJ2-7; a possible D gene is TRBD1 (6 bases). The germline V and J ends were trimmed by 3 bases and 2 bases, with 11 bases remaining between them. The CDR3 runs 14 residues. The germline CDR1 and CDR2 sequences are SGHAT and FQNNGV.

The V gene is TRBV19, the J gene TRBJ2-7; a weak D match, TRBD2 (6 bases). The CDR3 consists of 13 residues. Germline V gives CDR1 LNHDA, CDR2 SQIVND (reference sequence). Trimming removed 5 bases from V and 6 bases from J, with 14 bases in between. CDR3 protein: CASSSVPRGEQYF. DNA for the CDR3: TGTGCCAGTAGTTCGGTCCCGCGGGGCGAGCAGTACTTC. Looking up the rest from reference TRBV19 and TRBJ2-7 gives the full variable domain: DGGITQSPKYLFRKEGQNVTLSCEQNLNHDAMYWYRQDPGQGLRLIYYSQIVNDFQKGDIAEGYSVSREKKESFPLTVTSAQKNPTAFYLCASSSVPRGEQYFGPGTRLTVT.

CDR3: CASSLVPSGVDTQYF. CDR3 DNA sequence: TGTGCCAGCAGCTTAGTTCCTAGCGGGGTAGATACGCAGTATTTT. This chain uses TRBV7-9 with TRBJ2-3, with 9 positions matching TRBD2. This CDR3 comprises 15 residues. V was pared by 1 base and J by 5 bases, with 4 bases of the junction left unmatched. Germline V gives CDR1 SEHNR, CDR2 FQNEAQ (reference sequence). Based on the CDR3 plus reference TRBV7-9 and TRBJ2-3, the full variable domain is DTGVSQNPRHKITKRGQNVTFRCDPISEHNRLYWYRQTLGQGPEFLTYFQNEAQLEKSRLLSDRFSAERPKGSFSTLEIQRTEQGDSAMYLCASSLVPSGVDTQYFGPGTRLTVL.

The rearrangement joins TRBV6-6 to TRBJ1-1; TRBD1 aligns across 9 bases. There are 16 residues in the CDR3. The germline V gene has CDR1 MNHNY and CDR2 SVGAGI (reference sequence). The junction had 8 bases not matched to a gene; V was cut back by 6 bases and J by 0 bases. The chain's CDR3 is CASRRGQGGMNTEAFF. The CDR3 DNA follows: TGTGCCAGCAGGCGGGGACAGGGAGGGATGAACACTGAAGCTTTCTTT.

The rearrangement joins TRBV7-9 to TRBJ2-5, with 7 bases identical to TRBD2. CDR3 length: 14 residues. Germline V gene data show CDR1 as SEHNR and CDR2 as FQNEAQ (reference sequence). V lost 4 bases and J lost 9; bases outside the gene matches: 11. CDR3 DNA sequence: TGTGCCAGCAGCTCGACGGACGGGAGCGGGGCCCAGTACTTC. Its translation is CASSSTDGSGAQYF.